The TCR beta chain under discussion was sequenced for a study of blood T cell repertoires in COVID-19. Whole-study context: PBMCs, B-cell-depleted T cells, or T cells were the source of the cDNA or gDNA that made up the material.

Generated by immunoSEQ multiplex PCR, the TCRdb table keeps only in-frame clones and is missing some. Counted here are approximately 24,000 clones, 88% occurring once; the ten biggest clones make up around 16%. V lost 2 bases and J 0 bases, leaving 8 bases between the germline ends. This CDR3 region has 15 residues. The germline V gene encodes CDR1 SGHVS and CDR2 FQNEAQ. The rearrangement uses TRBV7-8 and TRBJ1-3, with D perhaps TRBD1 (5 bases). The TCR was taken from a man between 65 and 80 years old with acute or convalescent COVID-19. The sequenced material came from peripheral blood. CDR3 in amino acids: CASSLSRVSGNTIYF. The CDR3 nucleotides are TGTGCCAGCAGCTTAAGCAGGGTCTCTGGAAACACCATATATTTT. The variable domain in full, completed from reference TRBV7-8 and TRBJ1-3, reads GAGVSQSPRYKVAKRGQDVALRCDPISGHVSLFWYQQALGQGPEFLTYFQNEAQLDKSGLPSDRFFAERPEGSVSTLKIQRTQQEDSAVYLCASSLSRVSGNTIYFGEGSWLTVV.